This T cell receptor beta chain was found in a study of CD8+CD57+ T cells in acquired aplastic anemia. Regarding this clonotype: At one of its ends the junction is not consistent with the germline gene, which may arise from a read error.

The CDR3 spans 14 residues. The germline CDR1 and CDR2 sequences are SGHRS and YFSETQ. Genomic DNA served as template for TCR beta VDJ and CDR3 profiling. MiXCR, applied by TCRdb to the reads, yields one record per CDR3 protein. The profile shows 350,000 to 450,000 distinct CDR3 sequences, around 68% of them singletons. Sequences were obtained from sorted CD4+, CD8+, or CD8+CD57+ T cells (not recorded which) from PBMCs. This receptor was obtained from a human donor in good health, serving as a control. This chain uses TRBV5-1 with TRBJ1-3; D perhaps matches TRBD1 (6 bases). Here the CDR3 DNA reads TGTGCCAGCAGCTTGAAGGGGGGCGGCACCACCATATATTTT. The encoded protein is CASSLKGGGTTIYF.